This TCR beta chain comes out of a study of blood T cell repertoires in COVID-19. The wider study: Samples of COVID-19 (acute and convalescent) were obtained from the United States, Italy and Spain.

Clones were read by immunoSEQ multiplex PCR, and TCRdb kept only the in-frame ones, dropping some. The sample shows around 100,000 clones, around 84% of them seen only once. Germline-derived CDR1 and CDR2 are LNHDA and SQIVND (reference sequence). Losses at the gene ends were 3 bases for V and 1 base for J; bases not matched to a gene: 25. The CDR3 is made up of 22 amino acids. This clone was observed once. Sequenced sample: peripheral blood. The TCR was taken from a human donor in a cohort sampled during active COVID-19. The chain has TRBV19 and TRBJ1-1; TRBD1 matches 8 bases. DNA for the CDR3: TGTGCCAGTAGTATCTCGCCCGCCGGCCGGCCGGACAGGGAAGTTTGGAACACTGAAGCTTTCTTT. Translation gives CASSISPAGRPDREVWNTEAFF.